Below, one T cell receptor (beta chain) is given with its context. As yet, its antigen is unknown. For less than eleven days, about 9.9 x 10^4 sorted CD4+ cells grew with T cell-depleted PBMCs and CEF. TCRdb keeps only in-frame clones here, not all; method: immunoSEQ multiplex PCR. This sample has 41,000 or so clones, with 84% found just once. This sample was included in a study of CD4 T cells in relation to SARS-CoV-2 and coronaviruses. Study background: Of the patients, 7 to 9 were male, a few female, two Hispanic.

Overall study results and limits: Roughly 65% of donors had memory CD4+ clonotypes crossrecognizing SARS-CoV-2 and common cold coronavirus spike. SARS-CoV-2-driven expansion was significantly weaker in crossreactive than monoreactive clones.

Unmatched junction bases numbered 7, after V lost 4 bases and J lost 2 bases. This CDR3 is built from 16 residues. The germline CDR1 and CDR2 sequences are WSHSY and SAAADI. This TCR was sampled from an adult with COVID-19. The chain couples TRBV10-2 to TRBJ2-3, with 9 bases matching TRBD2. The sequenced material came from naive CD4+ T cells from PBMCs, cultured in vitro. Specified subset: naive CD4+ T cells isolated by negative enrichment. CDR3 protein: CASSGRSGSYTDTQYF. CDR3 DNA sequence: TGCGCCAGCAGTGGACGTAGCGGGAGCTACACAGATACGCAGTATTTT.